This T cell receptor beta chain stems from a study of cytomegalovirus exposure and HLA in healthy donors. To note about this clone: Its cognate antigen is unknown.

Overall study findings and caveats: Productive status was seen about 87% or about 30% of the time for most TCR beta V segments in an earlier analysis. TCR sequences were mostly rare, though some public TCRs occurred in many donors.

Germline CDR1 and CDR2: SGDLS and YYNGEE. J lost 6 bases, V lost 2 bases, and 10 bases had no gene match. The CDR3 runs 16 residues. PCR was performed using 60 Vbeta and 13 Jbeta primers. Original data processing: A follow-up analysis tallied around 80 million unique TCR beta chains, roughly 9.9 million shared. Assay used: immunoSEQ multiplex PCR; TCRdb lists only in-frame clones, some missing. Clone size and V and J calls were adopted from that table, with D and trimming inferred from the DNA. Counted here are 160,000 or so clones, roughly 80% occurring once; the ten biggest clones make up approximately 0.47%.

What was sequenced was PBMCs. The gene calls are TRBV9 and TRBJ1-5; 8 nucleotides match TRBD1. The TCR originated in a woman between 50 and 59 years old in good health and CMV-seronegative. The CDR3 is CASSVDDRGGGQPQHF. CDR3 DNA: TGTGCCAGCAGCGTCGACGACAGGGGAGGGGGTCAGCCCCAGCATTTT.